This TCR beta chain was profiled in a study of response to subunit inactivated influenza vaccine. Study-level points and caveats: The authors suggested that few new T cells are recruited per seasonal influenza vaccination.

MiXCR was run by TCRdb on the RT-PCR reads, yielding one entry per CDR3 protein. The sample records 500,000 to 600,000 distinct CDR3 sequences, 12% being singletons. In its sample, this clonotype was seen many times. What it binds is not known. CDR3 length equals 16 residues. The V gene lost 5 bases and the J gene lost 1 base, with 17 bases spanning the gap. CDR1 and CDR2 from the germline V gene are DFQATT and SNEGSKA (reference sequence). This material consisted of PBMCs from blood, taken on the day of vaccination. This chain connects TRBV20-1 to TRBJ2-2, with D maybe TRBD2 (6 bases). The receptor's source is a man aged 50 or older who received an inactivated influenza vaccine. The CDR3 here is CSAPAVGGKNTGELFF. CDR3 bases: TGCAGTGCTCCGGCGGTGGGGGGAAAGAACACCGGGGAGCTGTTTTTT.